Below are 10 T cell receptor beta chains sequenced from a single sample in a study of T cells in Graves' hyperthyroidism and ophthalmopathy. RNA transcripts provided the source from which TCR beta CDR3 regions were amplified. When the TCR CDR3 underwent first-round RT-PCR, the HTBI primer set was used. MiXCR, run by TCRdb on the multiplex PCR reads, gives a single entry per CDR3 protein. The table shows some 300,000 distinct CDR3 sequences, with roughly a fifth occurring only once. The sequenced material came from blood. The receptors originated from a man aged 45-65 years with Graves' ophthalmopathy.

A few counts support this clonotype. The chain uses TRBV11-2 and TRBJ1-2; 7 positions agree with TRBD1. V shed 4 bases, J shed 6 bases, and the junction held 11 bases outside the gene matches. This CDR3 spans 15 amino acids. Germline V CDR1 and CDR2: SGHAT, FQNNGV. The CDR3 protein is CASSSSWDSYNGYTF. CDR3 nucleotide sequence: TGTGCCAGCAGCTCTAGCTGGGACAGCTATAATGGCTACACCTTC. Full variable domain (missing parts from reference TRBV11-2 and TRBJ1-2): EAGVAQSPRYKIIEKRQSVAFWCNPISGHATLYWYQQILGQGPKLLIQFQNNGVVDDSQLPKDRFSAERLKGVDSTLKIQPAKLEDSAVYLCASSSSWDSYNGYTFGSGTRLTVV.

This rearrangement joins TRBV20-1 to TRBJ1-1; 10 bases fit TRBD1. V was clipped by 6 bases and J by 1 base; unmatched bases: 5. Germline CDR1 DFQATT, CDR2 SNEGSKA (reference sequence). The CDR3 covers 14 residues. The CDR3 here is CSARQGAGNTEAFF. CDR3 coding DNA: TGCAGTGCCCGACAGGGGGCTGGGAACACTGAAGCTTTCTTT.

This chain connects TRBV4-1 to TRBJ2-7, with D perhaps TRBD1 (6 bases). The CDR3 covers 16 residues. Trimming took 4 bases from V and 0 from J, leaving 16 bases between them. Per germline, CDR1 MGHRA and CDR2 YSYEKL. The CDR3 DNA reads as TGCGCCAGCAGCCGGTCACAGGGTAGGGCCTCCTACGAGCAGTACTTC. Translating it yields CASSRSQGRASYEQYF.

Notes on this clonotype: At one end, the junction sequence differs from germline, possibly due to a read error. CDR3 loop: CANSQPSLANTGELFF. DNA of the CDR3: TGTGCCAACAGCCAACCTTCCCTTGCGAACACCGGGGAGCTGTTTTTT. The chain couples TRBV7-9 to TRBJ2-2; no definite D call. Germline V gives CDR1 SEHNR, CDR2 FQNEAQ (reference sequence). The CDR3 has 16 amino acids.

This clonotype was counted a few times. V and J are TRBV5-1 and TRBJ2-1, with 9 positions matching TRBD1. V was clipped by 4 bases and J by 5 bases; unmatched bases: 10. Germline V gene sequence: CDR1 SGHRS, CDR2 YFSETQ. The CDR3 runs to 16 residues. CDR3 nucleotides: TGCGCCAGCAGCCCGGGTACAGGGGGCGCCCACAATGAGCAGTTCTTC. Residues: CASSPGTGGAHNEQFF.

The rearrangement links TRBV7-2 to TRBJ2-7; D not resolved. V gave up 1 base and J gave up 2 bases, with 15 bases separating them. Looked up from germline, CDR1 is SGHTA and CDR2 is FQGNSA. The CDR3 is 16 amino acids. Here the CDR3 reads CASSLEGRPIPYEQYF. The CDR3, as DNA: TGTGCCAGCAGCTTAGAGGGTAGACCGATCCCCTACGAGCAGTACTTC.

The V and J genes are TRBV12-3 or TRBV12-4 and TRBJ1-1; 7 nucleotides align to TRBD1. The CDR3 spans 14 residues. After removal of 6 bases from V and 0 bases from J, the junction contained 4 bases not matched to a gene. In nucleotides, the CDR3 is TGTGCCAGCAGCAGGGACAGCATGAACACTGAAGCTTTCTTT. This gives the protein CASSRDSMNTEAFF.

The chain links TRBV10-3 to TRBJ2-7, with D maybe TRBD1 (6 bases). Germline CDR1 and CDR2: ENHRY and SYGVKD. Trimming shortened V by 4 bases and J by 5 bases, and 15 bases separated the two germline ends. This CDR3 has 14 amino acids. DNA of the CDR3: TGTGCCATCAGTGTAGGCAGGGGTATCGACGAGCAGTACTTC. Translation gives CAISVGRGIDEQYF.

This clonotype was observed a few times. The rearrangement uses TRBV20-1 and TRBJ1-6; D gene unclear. The CDR3 consists of 14 residues. The V end lost 2 bases, the J end lost 6 bases, and 11 bases lay between the germline ends. Germline V gene data show CDR1 as DFQATT and CDR2 as SNEGSKA (reference sequence). CDR3: CSARHPGGNSPLHF. DNA for the CDR3: TGCAGTGCTAGACATCCGGGCGGTAATTCACCCCTCCACTTT.

In this sample, this clonotype turned up a few times. The rearrangement links TRBV20-1 to TRBJ2-5, with 7 bases aligning to TRBD1. Germline trimming cut 6 bases from V and 4 bases from J; bases unmatched to any gene: 5. CDR1 and CDR2 from the germline V gene are DFQATT and SNEGSKA (reference sequence). The CDR3 extends over 12 amino acids. CDR3 residues: CSAPRQGETQYF. The CDR3 nucleotides are TGCAGTGCCCCTCGACAGGGAGAGACCCAGTACTTC.